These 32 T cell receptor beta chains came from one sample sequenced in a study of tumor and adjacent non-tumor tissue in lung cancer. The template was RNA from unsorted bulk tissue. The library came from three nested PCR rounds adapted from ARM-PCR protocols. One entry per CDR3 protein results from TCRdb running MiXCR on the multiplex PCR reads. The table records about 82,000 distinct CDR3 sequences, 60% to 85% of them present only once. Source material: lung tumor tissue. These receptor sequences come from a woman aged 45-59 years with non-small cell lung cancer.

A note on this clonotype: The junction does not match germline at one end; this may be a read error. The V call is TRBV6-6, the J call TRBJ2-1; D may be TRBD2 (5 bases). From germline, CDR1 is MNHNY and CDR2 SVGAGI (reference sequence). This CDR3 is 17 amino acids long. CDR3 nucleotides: TGTGCCGGCAGTTACTCGAATCCTAGCAGGCAGTACAATGAGCAGTTCTTC. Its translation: CAGSYSNPSRQYNEQFF.

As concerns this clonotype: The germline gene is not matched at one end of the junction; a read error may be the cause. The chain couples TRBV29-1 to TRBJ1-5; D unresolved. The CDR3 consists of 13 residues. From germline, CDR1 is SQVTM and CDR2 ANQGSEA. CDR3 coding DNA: TGCATCGTTGCCCTCCATCACGATCTGCCCCAGCATTTT. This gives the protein CIVALHHDLPQHF.

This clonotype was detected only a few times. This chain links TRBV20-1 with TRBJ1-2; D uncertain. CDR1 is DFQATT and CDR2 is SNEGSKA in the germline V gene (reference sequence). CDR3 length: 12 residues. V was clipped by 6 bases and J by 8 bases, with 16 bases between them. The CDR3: CSAAPQERGYTF. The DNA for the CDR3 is TGCAGTGCCGCCCCCCAGGAACGCGGCTACACCTTC.

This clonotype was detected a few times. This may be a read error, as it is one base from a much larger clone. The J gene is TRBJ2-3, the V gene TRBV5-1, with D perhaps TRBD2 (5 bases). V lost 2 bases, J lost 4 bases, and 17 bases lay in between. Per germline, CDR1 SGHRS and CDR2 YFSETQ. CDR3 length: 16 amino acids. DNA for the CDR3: TGCGCCAGCAGCTTTAGCGTGAGTATCCCAGCAGATACGCAGTATTTT. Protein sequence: CASSFSVSIPADTQYF.

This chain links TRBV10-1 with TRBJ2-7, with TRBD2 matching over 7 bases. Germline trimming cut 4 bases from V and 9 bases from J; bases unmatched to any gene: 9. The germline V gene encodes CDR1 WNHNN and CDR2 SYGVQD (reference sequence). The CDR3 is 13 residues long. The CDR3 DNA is TGCGCCAGCAGTGGGACCAGCGGGACGGGGCAGTACTTC. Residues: CASSGTSGTGQYF.

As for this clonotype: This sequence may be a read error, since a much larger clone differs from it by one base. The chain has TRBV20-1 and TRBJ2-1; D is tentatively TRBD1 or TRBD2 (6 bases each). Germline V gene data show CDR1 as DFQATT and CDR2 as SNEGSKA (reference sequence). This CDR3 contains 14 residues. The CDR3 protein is CSVRGGLDYNEQFF. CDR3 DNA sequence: TGCAGTGTTAGAGGGGGACTGGATTACAATGAGCAGTTCTTC.

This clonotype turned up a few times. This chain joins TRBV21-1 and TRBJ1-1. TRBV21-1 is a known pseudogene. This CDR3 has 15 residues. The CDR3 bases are TGTGCCAGCAGCAAAGTGGTCCACCTGAACACTGAAGCTTTCTTT. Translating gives CASSKVVHLNTEAFF.

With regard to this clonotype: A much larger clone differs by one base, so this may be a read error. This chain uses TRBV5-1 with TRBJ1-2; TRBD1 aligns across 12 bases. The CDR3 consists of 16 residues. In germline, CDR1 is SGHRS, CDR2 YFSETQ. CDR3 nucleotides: TGCGCCAGCAGCCTGGGGACAGGGGGCCGGGCCTATGACTACACCTTC. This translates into CASSLGTGGRAYDYTF.

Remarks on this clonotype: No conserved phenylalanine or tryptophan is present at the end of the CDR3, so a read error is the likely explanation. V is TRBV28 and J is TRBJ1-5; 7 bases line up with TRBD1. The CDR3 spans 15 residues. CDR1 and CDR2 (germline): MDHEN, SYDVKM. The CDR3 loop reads CASSFPGTEYQSQHV. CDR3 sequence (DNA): TGTGCCAGCAGTTTCCCCGGGACAGAGTATCAGTCCCAGCATGTT.

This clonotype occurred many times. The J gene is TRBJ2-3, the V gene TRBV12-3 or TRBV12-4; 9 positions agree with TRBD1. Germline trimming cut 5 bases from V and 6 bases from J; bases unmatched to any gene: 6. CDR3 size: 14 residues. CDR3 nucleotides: TGTGCCAGCAGTCGAAGGACAGGGGATGATACGCAGTATTTT. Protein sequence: CASSRRTGDDTQYF.

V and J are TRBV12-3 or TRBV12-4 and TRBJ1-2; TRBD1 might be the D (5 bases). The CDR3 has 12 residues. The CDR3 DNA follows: TGTGCTAGTAGTCCCGGGGCCGGGACGTACACCTTC. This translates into CASSPGAGTYTF.

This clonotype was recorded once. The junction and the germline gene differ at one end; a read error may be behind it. The CDR3 DNA follows: TGCAGTGCCAACAGCAGCTTCTTACACATGAACACTGAAGCTTACTTT. Translating it yields CSANSSFLHMNTEAYF. The genes are TRBV20-1 and TRBJ1-1, with no clear D. Germline CDR1 reads DFQATT; CDR2 reads SNEGSKA (reference sequence). The CDR3 loop spans 16 amino acids.

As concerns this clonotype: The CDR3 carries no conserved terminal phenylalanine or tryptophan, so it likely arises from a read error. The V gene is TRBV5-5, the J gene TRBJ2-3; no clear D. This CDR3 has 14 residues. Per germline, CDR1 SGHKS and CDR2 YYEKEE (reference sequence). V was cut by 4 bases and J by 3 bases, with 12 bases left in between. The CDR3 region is CASSRPTQTDTQYS. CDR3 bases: TGTGCCAGCAGCCGACCCACTCAGACAGATACGCAGTATTCT.

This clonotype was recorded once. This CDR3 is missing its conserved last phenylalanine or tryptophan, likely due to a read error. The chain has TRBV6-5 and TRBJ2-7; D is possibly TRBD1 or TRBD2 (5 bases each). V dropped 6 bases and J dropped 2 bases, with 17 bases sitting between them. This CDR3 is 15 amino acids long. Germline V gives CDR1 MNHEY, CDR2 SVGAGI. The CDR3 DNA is TGTGCCAGCAGCCTGAGGGCAGGGACGGCCTACGAGCAGTACCTC. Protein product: CASSLRAGTAYEQYL.

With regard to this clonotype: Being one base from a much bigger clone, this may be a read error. CDR3 sequence (DNA): TGCAGTGTTAGATCCCGGCTAGATCGTAGCGGGAGGGCCCGAGAGACCCAGTACTTC. Protein product: CSVRSRLDRSGRARETQYF. The gene calls are TRBV20-1 and TRBJ2-5; TRBD2 matches at 11 bases. The germline CDR1 and CDR2 sequences are DFQATT and SNEGSKA (reference sequence). This CDR3 spans 19 amino acids.

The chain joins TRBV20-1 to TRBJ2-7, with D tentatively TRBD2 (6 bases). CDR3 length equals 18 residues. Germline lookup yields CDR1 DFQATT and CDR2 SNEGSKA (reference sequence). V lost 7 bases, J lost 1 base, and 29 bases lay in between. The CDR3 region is CSVSRPILWGDISYEQYF. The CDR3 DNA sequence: TGCAGTGTTAGTCGACCCATCCTCTGGGGGGATATATCCTACGAGCAGTACTTC.

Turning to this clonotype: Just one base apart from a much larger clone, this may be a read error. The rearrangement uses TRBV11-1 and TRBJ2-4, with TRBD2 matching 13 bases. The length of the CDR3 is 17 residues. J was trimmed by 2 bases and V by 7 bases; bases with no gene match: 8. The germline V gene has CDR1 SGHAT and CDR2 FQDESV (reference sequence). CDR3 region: CASNFPGTSGTKNIQYF. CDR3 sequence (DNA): TGTGCCAGCAACTTTCCCGGGACTAGCGGGACCAAAAACATTCAGTACTTC.

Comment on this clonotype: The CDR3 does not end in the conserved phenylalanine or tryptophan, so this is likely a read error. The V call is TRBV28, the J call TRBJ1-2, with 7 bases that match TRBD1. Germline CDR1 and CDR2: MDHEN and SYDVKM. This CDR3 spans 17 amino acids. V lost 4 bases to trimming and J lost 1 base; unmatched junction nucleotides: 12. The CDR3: CASSYPDGTVNNYGYTS. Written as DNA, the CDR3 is TGTGCCAGCAGTTATCCCGATGGGACAGTAAATAACTATGGCTACACCTCC.

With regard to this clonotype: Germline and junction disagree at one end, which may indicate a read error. CDR3 nucleotides: TGCAGCGTCGAACCTTTAGCGGGAGGACGAACCGGGAAGCTGTTTTTT. Its protein is CSVEPLAGGRTGKLFF. This rearrangement joins TRBV29-1 to TRBJ2-2, with TRBD2 identical over 10 bases. This CDR3 is built from 16 residues. Germline V gene lookup returns CDR1 SQVTM and CDR2 ANQGSEA.

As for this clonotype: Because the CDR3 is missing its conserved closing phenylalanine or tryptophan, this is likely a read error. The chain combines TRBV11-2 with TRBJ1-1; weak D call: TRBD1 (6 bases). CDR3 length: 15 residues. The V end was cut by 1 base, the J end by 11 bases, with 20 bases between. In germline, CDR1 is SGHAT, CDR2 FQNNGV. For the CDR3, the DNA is TGTGCCAGCAGCTTAGCCGGACAGAGGGCGATTATGGCTTTCCTT. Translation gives CASSLAGQRAIMAFL.

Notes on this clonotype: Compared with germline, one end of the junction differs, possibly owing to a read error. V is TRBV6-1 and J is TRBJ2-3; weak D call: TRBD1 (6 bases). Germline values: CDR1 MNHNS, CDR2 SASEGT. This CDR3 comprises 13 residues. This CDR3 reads CASNRRDTDMQYF. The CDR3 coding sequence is TGTGCCAGTAACCGCAGGGACACAGATATGCAGTATTTT.

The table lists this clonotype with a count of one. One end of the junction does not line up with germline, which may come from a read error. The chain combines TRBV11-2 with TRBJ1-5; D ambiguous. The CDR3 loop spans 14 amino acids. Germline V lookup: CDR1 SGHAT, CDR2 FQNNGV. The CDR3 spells CASITWRRNQPQHF. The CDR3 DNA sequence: TGTGCTAGCATTACCTGGCGACGAAATCAGCCCCAACATTTT. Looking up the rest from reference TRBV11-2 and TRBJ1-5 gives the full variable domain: EAGVAQSPRYKIIEKRQSVAFWCNPISGHATLYWYQQILGQGPKLLIQFQNNGVVDDSQLPKDRFSAERLKGVDSTLKIQPAKLEDSAVYLCASITWRRNQPQHFGDGTRLSIL.

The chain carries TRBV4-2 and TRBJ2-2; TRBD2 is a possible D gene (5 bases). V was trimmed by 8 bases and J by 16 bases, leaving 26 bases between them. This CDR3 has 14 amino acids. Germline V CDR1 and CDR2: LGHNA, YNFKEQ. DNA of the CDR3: TGTGCCAGCGTCCTTAAGAAGAACACCGGGAAGCCGTTTTTT. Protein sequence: CASVLKKNTGKPFF.

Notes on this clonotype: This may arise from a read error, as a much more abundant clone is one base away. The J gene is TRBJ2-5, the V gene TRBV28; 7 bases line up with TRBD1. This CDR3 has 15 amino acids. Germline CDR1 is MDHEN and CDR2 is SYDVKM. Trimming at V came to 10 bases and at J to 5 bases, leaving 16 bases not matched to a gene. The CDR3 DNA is TGTGCCAACATTAGACAGGGTGGGCCGTTGGAGACCCAGTACTTC. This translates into CANIRQGGPLETQYF.

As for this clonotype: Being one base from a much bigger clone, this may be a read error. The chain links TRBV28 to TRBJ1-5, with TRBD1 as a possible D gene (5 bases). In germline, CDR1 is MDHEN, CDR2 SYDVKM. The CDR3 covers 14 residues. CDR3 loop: CANSWTRGNQPQHF. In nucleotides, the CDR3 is TGTGCCAACAGTTGGACCCGGGGGAATCAGCCCCAGCATTTT.

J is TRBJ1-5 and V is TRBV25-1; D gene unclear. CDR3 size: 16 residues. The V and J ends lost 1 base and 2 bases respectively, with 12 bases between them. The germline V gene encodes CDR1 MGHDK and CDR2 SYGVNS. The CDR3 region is CASSESEGFGNQPQHF. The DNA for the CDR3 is TGTGCCAGCAGTGAATCGGAGGGATTTGGCAATCAGCCCCAGCATTTT.

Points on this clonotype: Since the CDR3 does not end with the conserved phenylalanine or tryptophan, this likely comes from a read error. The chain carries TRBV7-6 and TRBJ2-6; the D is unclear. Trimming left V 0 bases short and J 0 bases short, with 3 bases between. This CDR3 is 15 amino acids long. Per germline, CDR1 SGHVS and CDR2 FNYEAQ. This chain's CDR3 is CASSLAFSGANVLTL. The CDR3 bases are TGTGCCAGCAGCTTAGCGTTCTCTGGGGCCAACGTCCTGACTCTC.

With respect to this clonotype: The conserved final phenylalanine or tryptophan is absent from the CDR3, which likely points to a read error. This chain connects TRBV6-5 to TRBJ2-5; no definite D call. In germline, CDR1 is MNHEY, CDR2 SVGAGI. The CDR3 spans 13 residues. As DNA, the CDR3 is TGCGCCAGCAGTTACGATGTGGGAGAGACCCAGTACTCC. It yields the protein CASSYDVGETQYS.

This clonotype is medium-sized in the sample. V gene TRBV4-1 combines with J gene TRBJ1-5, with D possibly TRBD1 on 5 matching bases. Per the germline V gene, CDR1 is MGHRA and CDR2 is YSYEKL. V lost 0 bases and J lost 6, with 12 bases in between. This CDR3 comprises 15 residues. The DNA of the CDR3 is TGCGCCAGCAGCCAAGACGGGGGAGGAAGTCAGCCCCAGCATTTT. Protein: CASSQDGGGSQPQHF.

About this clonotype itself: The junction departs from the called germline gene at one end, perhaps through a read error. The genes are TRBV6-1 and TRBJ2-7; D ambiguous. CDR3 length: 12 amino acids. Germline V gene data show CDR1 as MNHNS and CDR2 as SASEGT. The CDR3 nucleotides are TGTGCCAGCATCGGCAGCTCCCACGAACAGTACTTC. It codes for CASIGSSHEQYF.

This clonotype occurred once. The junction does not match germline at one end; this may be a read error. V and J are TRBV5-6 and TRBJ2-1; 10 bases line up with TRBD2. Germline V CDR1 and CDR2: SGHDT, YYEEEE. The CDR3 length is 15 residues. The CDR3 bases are TGTGCCACCAGCATTCTAGCGGGAGCCTGGGATGAGCAGTTCTTC. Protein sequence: CATSILAGAWDEQFF.

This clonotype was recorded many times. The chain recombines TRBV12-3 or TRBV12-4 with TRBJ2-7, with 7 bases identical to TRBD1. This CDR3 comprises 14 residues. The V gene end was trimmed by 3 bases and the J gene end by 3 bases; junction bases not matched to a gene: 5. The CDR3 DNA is TGTGCCAGCAGTTTGTCCGGGACAGACTACGAGCAGTACTTC. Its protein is CASSLSGTDYEQYF.